These 22 T cell receptor beta chains share one sample of origin, sequenced in a study of human T cells and chemical hapten exposure. In TCRdb, the RACE reads were re-called with MiXCR into one record per CDR3 protein. The sample has around 120,000 distinct CDR3 sequences, around an eighth seen once; the top ten hold around 2.7%. Time point meaning: pre-sensitization, week 0. Treatment here: therapeutic diphenylcyclopropenone sensitization with weekly scalp DPC. Sequenced here: whole blood, sampled in connection with sensitization to the hapten diphenylcyclopropenone (DPC). The receptors stem from a woman younger than 30 with alopecia areata. Some clones in this sample may be carry-over from other donors' samples.

This clonotype was seen ten or more times. The chain links TRBV6-2 or TRBV6-3 to TRBJ1-2, with D possibly TRBD1 on 5 matching bases. Germline lookup yields CDR1 MNHEY and CDR2 SVGEGT. Trimming removed 8 bases from V and 2 bases from J, with 12 bases in between. The CDR3 loop spans 13 amino acids. Written as DNA, the CDR3 is TGTGCCAGCCGCAGTGGGGGGAACTATGGCTACACCTTC. Translating gives CASRSGGNYGYTF.

CDR3 sequence (DNA): TGTGCCAGCTCGATCCTGGGTGGACAGCCCCAGCATTTT. It is translated as CASSILGGQPQHF. V usage is TRBV12-3 or TRBV12-4 and J usage is TRBJ1-5; unclear D gene. The CDR3 sequence is 13 residues long. V was clipped by 8 bases and J by 7 bases, with 15 bases between them.

This clonotype appeared a few times. The rearrangement uses TRBV6-2 or TRBV6-3 and TRBJ2-3; no reliable D call. Germline-derived CDR1 and CDR2 are MNHEY and SVGEGT. The CDR3 has 13 residues. With 8 bases removed from V and 2 bases from J, the gap between germline ends came to 11 bases. This CDR3 reads CASGLLNTDTQYF. The CDR3 DNA reads TGTGCCAGCGGGCTCCTGAACACAGATACGCAGTATTTT.

This clonotype was seen at least ten times. The chain links TRBV5-4 to TRBJ1-6, with 8 bases that match TRBD1. V was pared by 7 bases and J by 7 bases, with 4 bases of the junction left unmatched. Germline V gene sequence: CDR1 SGHNT, CDR2 YYREEE (reference sequence). This CDR3 contains 13 residues. CDR3 coding DNA: TGTGCCAGCGGGGACAGGTACAATTCACCCCTCCACTTT. As protein: CASGDRYNSPLHF.

This clonotype turned up a few times. The gene calls are TRBV6-2 or TRBV6-3 and TRBJ2-3, with 10 bases that match TRBD2. This CDR3 has 14 amino acids. V was pared by 8 bases and J by 6 bases, with 8 bases of the junction left unmatched. CDR1 and CDR2 from the germline V gene are MNHEY and SVGEGT. This CDR3 reads CASRSGGAKDTQYF. The CDR3 bases are TGTGCCAGCCGGAGCGGGGGGGCCAAGGATACGCAGTATTTT.

V is TRBV7-6 and J is TRBJ2-3, with a tentative D call TRBD2 (6 bases). V dropped 2 bases and J dropped 0 bases, with 9 bases sitting between them. Germline loops: CDR1 SGHVS, CDR2 FNYEAQ. The CDR3 loop spans 15 amino acids. CDR3 sequence (DNA): TGTGCCAGCAGCTTATACGGGGGAAGCACAGATACGCAGTATTTT. This gives the protein CASSLYGGSTDTQYF.

This clonotype was detected a few times. CDR3 residues: CATSRDKGDISGNTIYF. The CDR3 coding sequence is TGTGCCACCAGCAGAGATAAGGGAGATATCTCTGGAAACACCATATATTTT. The genes are TRBV15 and TRBJ1-3, with unresolved D. Germline V gives CDR1 LNHNV, CDR2 YYDKDF (reference sequence). CDR3 length: 17 residues. Between the trimmed V and J ends, which lost 0 bases and 0 bases, there was a span of 12 bases.

This rearrangement joins TRBV27 to TRBJ1-1, with D uncertain. The CDR3 runs 14 residues. V was clipped by 4 bases and J by 1 base, with 10 bases between them. Looked up from germline, CDR1 is MNHEY and CDR2 is SMNVEV (reference sequence). The CDR3 nucleotides are TGTGCCAGCAGTTACACGACGGCGAACACTGAAGCTTTCTTT. Its protein is CASSYTTANTEAFF.

This clonotype was recorded once. The chain combines TRBV4-3 with TRBJ1-1; tentative D call: TRBD1 (6 bases). The germline CDR1 and CDR2 sequences are LGHNA and YSLEER. Deletions cut 1 base from V and 5 bases from J, with 8 bases between. The CDR3 is 13 amino acids. The CDR3 nucleotides read TGCGCCAGCAGCCAAGCCAGGGGAACTGAAGCTTTCTTT. Translation gives CASSQARGTEAFF.

This rearrangement joins TRBV2 to TRBJ2-1; 7 positions agree with TRBD1. The ends lost 5 bases at V and 5 bases at J; junction bases unmatched: 6. The CDR3 extends over 14 amino acids. Germline-derived CDR1 and CDR2 are SNHLY and FYNNEI. The CDR3: CASSSTGVDNEQFF. The CDR3 region has the DNA TGTGCCAGCAGTAGTACAGGGGTAGACAATGAGCAGTTCTTC.

This clonotype came up a few times. V gene TRBV6-2 or TRBV6-3 combines with J gene TRBJ2-2; the match to TRBD2 covers 8 bases. Trimming removed 4 bases from V and 10 bases from J; junction bases left unmatched: 11. The CDR3 runs to 15 residues. CDR1 and CDR2 (germline): MNHEY, SVGEGT. The CDR3 reads CASSSPGGTLMELFF. The CDR3 coding sequence is TGTGCCAGCAGTTCCCCGGGAGGGACTCTCATGGAGCTGTTTTTT.

V usage is TRBV4-2 and J usage is TRBJ1-2; no clear D. Germline CDR1 LGHNA, CDR2 YNFKEQ. The CDR3 sequence is 13 residues long. V lost 5 bases, J lost 4 bases, and 11 bases lay in between. The CDR3 loop is CASSTGVSYGYTF. In DNA, the CDR3 is TGTGCCAGCAGCACCGGGGTCAGCTATGGCTACACCTTC.

This clonotype was observed a handful of times. V gene TRBV7-9 combines with J gene TRBJ2-5, with TRBD1 matching 9 bases. Trimming removed 8 bases from V and 4 bases from J; junction bases left unmatched: 11. Germline assignment: CDR1 SEHNR and CDR2 FQNEAQ (reference sequence). The CDR3 extends over 15 amino acids. The CDR3 loop reads CASGRTGARSETQYF. CDR3 nucleotides: TGTGCCAGCGGAAGGACAGGGGCCCGGTCAGAGACCCAGTACTTC.

This clonotype was observed a few times. The chain recombines TRBV28 with TRBJ1-4, with D possibly matching TRBD1 (6 bases). V shed 7 bases and J shed 8 bases, with 23 bases lying between them. CDR1 MDHEN and CDR2 SYDVKM come from the germline V gene. This CDR3 is built from 16 residues. This CDR3 reads CASKTSRGRTAEKLFF. For the CDR3, the DNA is TGTGCCAGCAAAACCTCTCGGGGACGGACAGCGGAAAAACTGTTTTTT. Variable domain in full (rest from reference TRBV28 and TRBJ1-4): DVKVTQSSRYLVKRTGEKVFLECVQDMDHENMFWYRQDPGLGLRLIYFSYDVKMKEKGDIPEGYSVSREKKERFSLILESASTNQTSMYLCASKTSRGRTAEKLFFGSGTQLSVL.

The rearrangement joins TRBV25-1 to TRBJ1-6; 8 nucleotides align to TRBD1. V lost 2 bases to trimming and J lost 10 bases; unmatched junction nucleotides: 7. Looked up from germline, CDR1 is MGHDK and CDR2 is SYGVNS. This CDR3 spans 15 amino acids. The CDR3 region has the DNA TGTGCCAGCAGTGAAGGCGGACAGGGTCGGTCACCCCTCCACTTT. It yields the protein CASSEGGQGRSPLHF. The entire variable domain, with the rest obtained from reference TRBV25-1 and TRBJ1-6, is as follows: EADIYQTPRYLVIGTGKKITLECSQTMGHDKMYWYQQDPGMELHLIHYSYGVNSTEKGDLSSESTVSRIRTEHFPLTLESARPSHTSQYLCASSEGGQGRSPLHFGNGTRLTVT.

This sequence joins TRBV12-3 or TRBV12-4 and TRBJ2-7; 8 positions match TRBD1. Trimming at V came to 7 bases and at J to 4 bases, leaving 9 bases not matched to a gene. The CDR3 runs 14 residues. The CDR3 DNA sequence: TGTGCCAGCACCCCCGGGACAGGTATTTACGAGCAGTACTTC. Translation: CASTPGTGIYEQYF.

V gene TRBV3-1 combines with J gene TRBJ2-6; unclear D gene. This CDR3 spans 16 amino acids. Looked up from germline, CDR1 is LGHDT and CDR2 is YNNKEL (reference sequence). Deletions cut 1 base from V and 0 bases from J, with 7 bases between. CDR3 in DNA: TGTGCCAGCAGCCAAGGCTGGGCCTCTGGGGCCAACGTCCTGACTTTC. The encoded protein is CASSQGWASGANVLTF. The complete variable domain, with remaining parts taken from reference TRBV3-1 and TRBJ2-6, reads DTAVSQTPKYLVTQMGNDKSIKCEQNLGHDTMYWYKQDSKKFLKIMFSYNNKELIINETVPNRFSPKSPDKAHLNLHINSLELGDSAVYFCASSQGWASGANVLTFGAGSRLTVL.

This clonotype was observed a handful of times. The V call is TRBV5-6, the J call TRBJ1-5, with D perhaps matching TRBD1 (5 bases). The V and J ends lost 4 bases and 4 bases respectively, with 9 bases between them. The germline V gene encodes CDR1 SGHDT and CDR2 YYEEEE. The CDR3 sequence is 13 residues long. The DNA for the CDR3 is TGTGCCAGCAGCAAGGGGACGAATCAGCCCCAGCATTTT. It encodes CASSKGTNQPQHF.

This chain links TRBV6-5 with TRBJ1-3; possible D gene TRBD1, 5 bases. The CDR3 spans 16 residues. In germline, CDR1 is MNHEY, CDR2 SVGAGI. V was pared by 6 bases and J by 1 base, with 16 bases between. This chain's CDR3 is CASSPYGGASGNTIYF. The CDR3, as DNA: TGTGCCAGCAGCCCCTACGGCGGGGCTTCTGGAAACACCATATATTTT.

This clonotype was seen at least ten times. The rearrangement joins TRBV9 to TRBJ1-1; 7 bases agree with TRBD1. Germline loops: CDR1 SGDLS, CDR2 YYNGEE. Trimming at V came to 2 bases and at J to 1 base, leaving 5 bases not matched to a gene. The CDR3 consists of 15 residues. CDR3 in DNA: TGTGCCAGCAGCGTTGGTACAGGGGCGAACACTGAAGCTTTCTTT. This codes for CASSVGTGANTEAFF.

This clonotype was counted only a few times. This chain joins TRBV30 and TRBJ2-2, with D unresolved. Germline values: CDR1 GTSNPN, CDR2 SVGIG (reference sequence). This CDR3 has 13 residues. Deletions cut 8 bases from V and 4 bases from J, with 14 bases between. CDR3 coding DNA: TGTGCCCGAACAACAAGATTCACCGGGGAGCTGTTTTTT. This sequence encodes CARTTRFTGELFF.

This rearrangement joins TRBV20-1 to TRBJ1-5; the D is unclear. Germline V lookup: CDR1 DFQATT, CDR2 SNEGSKA (reference sequence). The ends were cut back, 3 bases at V and 6 bases at J, with 12 bases in the middle. This CDR3 spans 13 amino acids. The CDR3 nucleotides are TGCAGTGCTAGGGTTGCAATAGGTCAGCCCCAGCATTTT. Translated: CSARVAIGQPQHF.